The entry below gives a single TCR beta chain sequence along with its context. What it binds is unknown. This specimen comes from a study of CXCR3-negative and CXCR3-positive naive CD8 T cells. Study-wide background: Roughly 1.5 +/- 0.3 million TRB reads came from each library, giving 110 million to 150 million in total. General observations from the study: More hydrophobic TRB CDR3s occurred in CXCR3-positive than in CXCR3-negative naive cells. The study found comparably high diversity in both naive subsets and much lower diversity in memory CD8+ cells.

The CDR3 loop spans 15 amino acids. The germline V gene encodes CDR1 LGHNA and CDR2 YNFKEQ. Researchers prepared the TRB cDNA libraries using 5' RACE with UMI labels. Following a re-call of the 5' RACE reads, TCRdb has one entry per CDR3 protein and lacks DNA. This sample lists 95,000 to 100,000 distinct CDR3 sequences; its ten largest clones have approximately 0.99%. The receptor's source is a human donor in good health. Some clones in this sample may be carry-over from other donors' samples. The V call is TRBV4-2, the J call TRBJ2-7; TCRdb indicates TRBD2, and absent DNA this call remains unverified. The sequenced sample was naive CXCR3+ CD8+ T cells from blood. Subset reported: CD45RO-CCR7+CD27+CD95- naive CD8+ T cells expressing CXCR3 (TNR3+). The CDR3 here is CASSQEAGGLYEQYF.